This T cell receptor beta chain was recorded in a study of cytomegalovirus exposure and HLA in healthy donors (dated by TCRdb to 2016 to 2017). For the wider study: A later analysis indicated that the 95 to 150 validation repertoires were generated on the platform also employed for the approximately 700 repertoires of the first cohort. High-throughput TCR immunosequencing, statistical association of individual TCRs with disease status, and machine learning were combined to predict cytomegalovirus infection status. The study aimed to test whether signatures of past pathogen exposure could be identified by cataloging public T cell receptors. Along with the roughly 700-subject first cohort, a separate validation cohort of around 120 different subjects was used. Here is what the overall study found, with its caveats: The classifier was reported to diagnose cytomegalovirus status with high specificity and sensitivity in both the original and validation cohorts. It was suggested by the authors that the approach could potentially be generalized to other disease states and immunological phenotypes. A total of 150 to 200 TCR beta chains were listed by the study as associated with cytomegalovirus. In vitro tests confirmed that three of the cytomegalovirus-associated TCR beta chains recognize cytomegalovirus antigens. While some public TCRs were present in many individuals, most TCR sequences turned up only very rarely across donors. The validation cohort had no HLA typing available for a later analysis, so co-occurrence within that cohort was assessed over all 110 or so repertoires. A later analysis found that TCRs clustered in the first cohort also tended to co-occur in the 120 validation repertoires, with approximately 95% of cluster scores above 0.

Separate from the roughly 650-subject first cohort, the validation cohort of more than 90 subjects was the group to which the donors belonged. The CDR3 sequence holds 15 residues, the cysteine and phenylalanine included. Only the CDR3 DNA stays, 45 bases, in frame from base 1. V is pruned by 4 bases and J by 8 bases, leaving 9 bases of the junction without a gene match. The germline V gene gives CDR1 as MDHEN and CDR2 as SYDVKM. Receptor libraries were prepared by the immunoSEQ multiplex PCR assay. The paper's processing steps were these. To diagnose cytomegalovirus status from the catalog of TCR beta chain sequences, a statistical classification framework was built. Held by TCRdb, this immuneACCESS table contains in-frame sequences only and omits some clones. Under half of the omission traces to an unresolved V gene where checked; the cause of the rest is unknown. Clone size and V and J calls were adopted from that table, with D and trimming inferred from the DNA. Counted in this sample were 71,000 or so clones; approximately 94% of them appeared once. The ten top clones hold more than 0.9% of the sample.

For this clone: This receptor's antigen is unknown. Within one base of it there is no much larger clone, and no base qualities were kept.

The sequence was obtained from a woman aged 18 to 35 in good health and CMV-seronegative. Here the chain combines TRBV28 and TRBJ2-2; TRBD2 lines up with 8 middle nucleotides. The sample taken for sequencing was PBMCs. The bases are TGTGCCAGCAGTTCGGGACTAGTTCCCATGGGGGAGCTGTTTTTT. It specifies CASSSGLVPMGELFF.